The text below deals with one T cell receptor (beta chain). The antigen is unknown. Amplification of TCR beta CDR3 regions was performed using RNA transcripts as template. TCR CDR3 regions were first amplified by RT-PCR with HTBI primers. MiXCR, applied by TCRdb to the multiplex PCR reads, yields one record per CDR3 protein. In the table there are 450,000 to 700,000 distinct CDR3 sequences, around 42% of which are singletons. After removal of 3 bases from V and 7 bases from J, the junction contained 20 bases not matched to a gene. The CDR3 has 18 amino acids. Germline V gene lookup returns CDR1 DFQATT and CDR2 SNEGSKA (reference sequence). These data originate in a study of T cells in Graves' hyperthyroidism and ophthalmopathy. General study findings and limits: Most thyroid clonotypes with frequency above 0.001 were detected in blood.

The sequencing sample was made of peripheral blood or thyroid tissue (not recorded which). The TCR originated in a woman in her late teens or twenties with Graves' hyperthyroidism. The V gene is TRBV20-1, the J gene TRBJ2-1; 8 positions agree with TRBD2. For the CDR3, the DNA is TGCAGTGCTAGCTCTCAGGGACGAAGCGGGAGCTATGGGAATGAGCAGTTCTTC. Translating it yields CSASSQGRSGSYGNEQFF.